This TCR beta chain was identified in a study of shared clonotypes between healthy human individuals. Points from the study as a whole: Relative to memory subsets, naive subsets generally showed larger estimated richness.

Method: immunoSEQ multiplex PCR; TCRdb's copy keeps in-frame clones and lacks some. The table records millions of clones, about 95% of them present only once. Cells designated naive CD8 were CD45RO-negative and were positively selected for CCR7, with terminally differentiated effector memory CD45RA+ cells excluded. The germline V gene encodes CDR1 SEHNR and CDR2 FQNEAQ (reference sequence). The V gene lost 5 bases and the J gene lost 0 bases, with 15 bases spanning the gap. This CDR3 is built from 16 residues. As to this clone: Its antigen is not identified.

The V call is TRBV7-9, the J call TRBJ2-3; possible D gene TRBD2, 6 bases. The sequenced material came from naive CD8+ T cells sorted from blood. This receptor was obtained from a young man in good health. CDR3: CASSPPDYPSTDTQYF. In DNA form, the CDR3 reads TGTGCCAGCAGCCCCCCGGACTACCCTAGCACAGATACGCAGTATTTT.